Shown below are 18 T cell receptor beta chains from a single sample sequenced in a study of T cells in Graves' hyperthyroidism and ophthalmopathy. Amplification targeted TCR beta CDR3 regions from RNA transcripts. HTBI primers drove first-round RT-PCR of the TCR CDR3. TCRdb fed the multiplex PCR reads into MiXCR, producing one record per CDR3 protein. The table lists 700,000 or so distinct CDR3 sequences, around 13% of them singletons, with approximately 12% in the top ten. The sample consisted of blood. The origin of the receptors is a woman aged 45-65 years with Graves' ophthalmopathy.

At least ten counts were recorded for this clonotype. The chain combines TRBV4-3 with TRBJ2-3; the match to TRBD2 covers 7 bases. Germline CDR1 and CDR2: LGHNA and YSLEER. The CDR3 extends over 16 amino acids. J lost 3 bases, V lost 3 bases, and 9 bases had no gene match. CDR3 sequence: CASSQSGGSKTDTQYF. CDR3 bases: TGCGCCAGCAGCCAGTCCGGCGGGAGTAAAACAGATACGCAGTATTTT.

This clonotype was counted many times. The rearrangement links TRBV28 to TRBJ2-7, with D hard to call. Germline assignment: CDR1 MDHEN and CDR2 SYDVKM. V was cut by 4 bases and J by 2 bases, with 9 bases left in between. The CDR3 sequence is 13 residues long. The CDR3 coding sequence is TGTGCCAGCAGTTCAGGACCAACCTACGAGCAGTACTTC. This codes for CASSSGPTYEQYF.

This clonotype was detected only a few times. The chain employs TRBV28 and TRBJ2-7, with D possibly TRBD2 on 5 matching bases. V lost 5 bases and J lost 7, with 24 bases in between. CDR1 and CDR2 from the germline V gene are MDHEN and SYDVKM. The CDR3 has 16 amino acids. CDR3 coding DNA: TGTGCCAGCAGTGTCACCGGGATCCTACAGAGAATTGAGCAGTACTTC. The encoded protein is CASSVTGILQRIEQYF.

A few counts support this clonotype. The chain recombines TRBV15 with TRBJ2-5, with 11 bases that match TRBD2. Per the germline V gene, CDR1 is LNHNV and CDR2 is YYDKDF (reference sequence). The CDR3 contains 16 residues. The V segment lost 2 bases and the J segment 2 bases; nucleotides outside the gene matches: 4. The CDR3 DNA follows: TGTGCCACCAGCAGATACGGGACTAGCGGACAAGAGACCCAGTACTTC. Translated: CATSRYGTSGQETQYF.

This clonotype turned up a few times. A much larger clone is a single base away; this may be a read error. The chain links TRBV7-2 to TRBJ2-7; 9 bases line up with TRBD2. With 1 base clipped from V and 11 bases from J, the junction kept 21 bases outside the gene matches. There are 18 residues in the CDR3. Looked up from germline, CDR1 is SGHTA and CDR2 is FQGNSA. The CDR3 nucleotides read TGTGCCAGCAGCTTAGTAGGGACTGGCGGGAGGGCCCCCTACCTGGAGTACTTC. Protein product: CASSLVGTGGRAPYLEYF.

This clonotype has a handful of counts. The chain couples TRBV20-1 to TRBJ2-3, with TRBD2 identical over 7 bases. The CDR3 runs 15 residues. Germline CDR1 and CDR2: DFQATT and SNEGSKA (reference sequence). V was pared by 3 bases and J by 4 bases, with 10 bases of the junction left unmatched. CDR3 DNA: TGCAGTGCTAGTAGGCTAGGGAGGGGCCCAGATACGCAGTATTTT. Protein: CSASRLGRGPDTQYF.

The chain joins TRBV27 to TRBJ2-5, with 8 bases matching TRBD2. Losses at the gene ends were 8 bases for V and 7 bases for J; bases not matched to a gene: 9. The CDR3 extends over 13 amino acids. Germline CDR1 is MNHEY and CDR2 is SMNVEV (reference sequence). CDR3 loop: CASRAGGPGTQYF. The CDR3 DNA reads TGTGCCAGCCGGGCGGGAGGTCCAGGGACCCAGTACTTC.

This clonotype turned up a few times. The V call is TRBV14, the J call TRBJ2-1; no clear D. This CDR3 is 16 amino acids long. Per germline, CDR1 SGHDN and CDR2 FVKESK. V lost 1 base and J lost 0, with 10 bases in between. CDR3 region: CASSQGISISYNEQFF. In nucleotides, the CDR3 is TGTGCCAGCAGCCAAGGGATTAGCATCTCCTACAATGAGCAGTTCTTC.

This clonotype was detected many times. This chain joins TRBV27 and TRBJ2-2; no definite D call. The CDR3 runs to 15 residues. Germline V lookup: CDR1 MNHEY, CDR2 SMNVEV (reference sequence). V was pared by 5 bases and J by 2 bases, with 12 bases between. CDR3 region: CASSVVLGNTGELFF. Written as DNA, the CDR3 is TGTGCCAGCAGTGTAGTTTTGGGTAACACCGGGGAGCTGTTTTTT.

In its sample, this clonotype was seen a few times. Possible read error: a much larger clone is one base away. The V and J genes are TRBV7-2 and TRBJ1-1; D is unclear. V shed 3 bases and J shed 3 bases, with 8 bases lying between them. There are 13 residues in the CDR3. In germline, CDR1 is SGHTA, CDR2 FQGNSA. In DNA form, the CDR3 reads TGTGCCAGCAGCTTTCAGGTGTACACTGAAGCTTTCTTT. Translated, it gives CASSFQVYTEAFF.

The genes are TRBV7-9 and TRBJ1-1; no clear D. Germline V CDR1 and CDR2: SEHNR, FQNEAQ (reference sequence). V was shortened by 4 bases and J by 8 bases, with 5 bases between the two germline ends. The CDR3 extends over 10 amino acids. The CDR3 here is CASSYEEAFF. The CDR3 coding sequence is TGTGCCAGCAGCTACGAAGAAGCTTTCTTT.

CDR3 sequence reads: CASSQSGRGALQRSNVLTF. CDR3 bases: TGTGCCAGCAGTCAGTCGGGGCGGGGGGCGCTTCAAAGGTCCAACGTCCTGACTTTC. V usage is TRBV6-5 and J usage is TRBJ2-6; 8 bases match TRBD2. J was trimmed by 8 bases and V by 5 bases; bases with no gene match: 20. The CDR3 has 19 residues. Looked up from germline, CDR1 is MNHEY and CDR2 is SVGAGI.

Many counts were recorded for this clonotype. The chain employs TRBV3-1 and TRBJ2-7, with D perhaps assigned TRBD1 or TRBD2 (5 bases each). V was clipped by 6 bases and J by 2 bases, with 11 bases between them. This CDR3 is built from 13 residues. CDR1 is LGHDT and CDR2 is YNNKEL in the germline V gene (reference sequence). CDR3 coding DNA: TGTGCCAGCAGTCGGGACGTTGCCTACGAGCAGTACTTC. It encodes CASSRDVAYEQYF.

This clonotype was picked up many times. The chain employs TRBV18 and TRBJ2-7, with 9 positions matching TRBD2. Trimming at V came to 3 bases and at J to 0 bases, leaving 9 bases not matched to a gene. The CDR3 sequence is 17 residues long. CDR1 is KGHSH, CDR2 LQKENI, per germline. CDR3 DNA sequence: TGTGCCAGCTCACCGGGATCGGGACTAGCCGTCTCCTACGAGCAGTACTTC. Its translation is CASSPGSGLAVSYEQYF.

This clonotype was counted between two and nine times. The chain recombines TRBV6-1 with TRBJ2-7, with D perhaps matching TRBD1 or TRBD2 (5 bases each). V was clipped by 8 bases and J by 2 bases, with 10 bases between them. There are 12 residues in the CDR3. Germline V CDR1 and CDR2: MNHNS, SASEGT. This CDR3 reads CASLGEAYEQYF. The CDR3 DNA reads as TGTGCCAGCCTGGGGGAAGCCTACGAGCAGTACTTC.

The genes are TRBV20-1 and TRBJ2-3; D is undetermined. The CDR3 covers 13 residues. Germline V CDR1 and CDR2: DFQATT, SNEGSKA (reference sequence). Trimming stripped 5 bases from V and 2 bases from J, with 11 bases between. The CDR3 nucleotides read TGCAGTGCTGGGGTCGATTACACAGATACGCAGTATTTT. Translating gives CSAGVDYTDTQYF.

The chain employs TRBV24-1 and TRBJ2-2, with 11 bases lining up with TRBD2. The V gene end was trimmed by 8 bases and the J gene end by 4 bases; junction bases not matched to a gene: 8. The CDR3 has 16 residues. CDR1 KGHDR and CDR2 SFDVKD come from the germline V gene. This chain's CDR3 is CATTDTSGSTTGELFF. CDR3 in DNA: TGTGCCACCACAGACACTAGCGGGAGTACCACCGGGGAGCTGTTTTTT.

This clonotype was seen only a few times. The chain's CDR3 is CASSDAGQGNQPQHF. Written as DNA, the CDR3 is TGTGCCAGCAGTGACGCGGGACAGGGCAATCAGCCCCAGCATTTT. The V call is TRBV6-1, the J call TRBJ1-5, with 8 bases that match TRBD1. V was pared by 3 bases and J by 2 bases, with 3 bases of the junction left unmatched. CDR1 and CDR2 from the germline V gene are MNHNS and SASEGT. The CDR3 is 15 residues long.